The present entry profiles one T cell receptor (beta chain) with its context. The data belong to a study of blood T cell repertoires in COVID-19. Germline V gene lookup returns CDR1 SGDLS and CDR2 YYNGEE. Trimming took off 3 bases at V and 3 bases at J, with 6 bases between the two ends. This CDR3 is built from 12 residues. Original analysis: The assay estimated nucleated cells by amplifying reference gene primers. The method was immunoSEQ multiplex PCR; TCRdb's version includes in-frame clones alone and lacks a portion of them. That table is the source of V, J and clone size, and D and trimming were worked out from the DNA. Among 200,000 or so clones listed, just under 85% were seen once.

This sequence was found in a human donor with acute or convalescent COVID-19. The donor label of this sample is uncertain. The genes are TRBV9 and TRBJ1-2, with no clear D. The specimen was peripheral blood. The CDR3 protein is CASSEVDYGYTF. The CDR3 DNA reads as TGTGCCAGCAGCGAAGTAGACTATGGCTACACCTTC.